The 6 T cell receptor beta chains below were found in one sample sequenced in a study of T-cell reconstitution after alpha-beta-depleted transplantation in children. Unique molecular identifiers tagged the TCRbeta library. TCRdb re-called the PCR reads through MiXCR, storing one row per CDR3 protein. Here the sample spans hundreds of thousands of distinct CDR3 sequences, 10% to 15% being singletons. Here the sequenced sample was PBMCs, mostly from graft donor cells, taken 360 days after TCRalphabeta/CD19-depleted stem cell transplant. The receptors derive from a male patient younger than 18 who had a stem cell transplant for acute myeloid leukemia, so the T cells may come from the graft donor.

At least ten counts were recorded for this clonotype. This sequence joins TRBV7-9 and TRBJ2-1; 9 nucleotides agree with TRBD2. V lost 5 bases and J lost 0; bases outside the gene matches: 2. CDR3 size: 15 residues. The germline V gene encodes CDR1 SEHNR and CDR2 FQNEAQ (reference sequence). The CDR3 is CASSVSGSSYNEQFF. In DNA form, the CDR3 reads TGTGCCAGCAGCGTTAGCGGGAGCTCCTACAATGAGCAGTTCTTC.

The gene calls are TRBV14 and TRBJ2-1; D unresolved. Germline lookup yields CDR1 SGHDN and CDR2 FVKESK. V was cut by 7 bases and J by 4 bases, with 23 bases left in between. This CDR3 has 17 amino acids. The CDR3 sequence: CASTPIPGGRPYNEQFF. DNA of the CDR3: TGTGCCAGCACCCCCATTCCGGGCGGTCGCCCTTACAATGAGCAGTTCTTC.

This clonotype was recorded at least ten times. The rearrangement uses TRBV5-6 and TRBJ2-5; 8 bases are shared with TRBD2. This CDR3 spans 17 amino acids. CDR1 and CDR2 from the germline V gene are SGHDT and YYEEEE. J lost 0 bases, V lost 0 bases, and 7 bases had no gene match. CDR3 sequence (DNA): TGTGCCAGCAGCTTGGAAGGTAGCGGGATATACCAAGAGACCCAGTACTTC. Amino acid sequence: CASSLEGSGIYQETQYF.

This clonotype was seen only a few times. The chain carries TRBV20-1 and TRBJ2-7, with a tentative D call TRBD1 (6 bases). Germline CDR1 and CDR2: DFQATT and SNEGSKA (reference sequence). The germline V and J ends were trimmed by 6 bases and 0 bases, with 9 bases remaining between them. The CDR3 has 12 residues. CDR3 region: CSANRASYEQYF. The CDR3 nucleotides are TGCAGTGCCAACAGGGCCTCCTACGAGCAGTACTTC.

This clonotype has only a few counts. The chain joins TRBV11-2 to TRBJ2-5, with 15 bases lining up with TRBD2. The germline CDR1 and CDR2 sequences are SGHAT and FQNNGV. Unmatched junction bases numbered 11, after V lost 4 bases and J lost 5 bases. CDR3 size: 18 residues. In DNA, the CDR3 is TGTGCCAGCAGCTCCCGGACTAGCGGGAGGGCCGGAGGGGAGACCCAGTACTTC. Residues: CASSSRTSGRAGGETQYF.

This clonotype was observed at least ten times. The rearrangement uses TRBV12-3 or TRBV12-4 and TRBJ2-3, with D perhaps matching TRBD2 (6 bases). V lost 8 bases, J lost 6 bases, and 21 bases lay in between. The CDR3 is 15 residues long. The CDR3 is CASSEGGGSQDTQYF. CDR3 bases: TGTGCCAGCTCGGAGGGAGGCGGAAGTCAGGATACGCAGTATTTT.